These 21 T cell receptor beta chains were sequenced from one sample in a study of shared clonotypes between healthy human individuals. Assay used: immunoSEQ multiplex PCR; TCRdb lists only in-frame clones, some missing. The data contain about 600,000 clones, 95% to 98% of them singletons. Naive CD8 cells comprised CD45RO-negative, CCR7-positively selected cells, excluding terminally differentiated effector memory CD45RA+ cells. The sequencing sample was made of naive CD8+ T cells sorted from blood. The receptor set was obtained from a man aged 30 to 45 in good health.

This chain joins TRBV7-3 and TRBJ2-1, with TRBD2 identical over 14 bases. CDR1 SGHTA and CDR2 FQGTGA come from the germline V gene. The CDR3 is 15 amino acids. V lost 3 bases and J lost 5; bases outside the gene matches: 0. CDR3 residues: CASSLGLAGDNEQFF. CDR3 nucleotides: TGTGCCAGCAGCTTGGGACTAGCGGGAGACAATGAGCAGTTCTTC.

The V gene is TRBV28, the J gene TRBJ2-2; 10 nucleotides match TRBD2. The CDR3 totals 17 residues. Trimming at V came to 6 bases and at J to 5 bases, leaving 12 bases not matched to a gene. Germline values: CDR1 MDHEN, CDR2 SYDVKM. Here the CDR3 reads CASRKAGGPHDTGELFF. CDR3 nucleotides: TGTGCCAGCAGAAAAGCGGGAGGGCCGCATGATACCGGGGAGCTGTTTTTT.

J is TRBJ1-1 and V is TRBV4-1; D call uncertain. Germline lookup yields CDR1 MGHRA and CDR2 YSYEKL. Trimming shortened V by 0 bases and J by 4 bases, and 18 bases separated the two germline ends. CDR3 length: 17 amino acids. The CDR3 sequence: CASSQDGGGVIGTEAFF. The DNA of the CDR3 is TGCGCCAGCAGCCAAGATGGAGGCGGGGTTATCGGCACTGAAGCTTTCTTT.

This clone was detected once. The chain is built from TRBV7-9 and TRBJ2-7; D is uncertain. V lost 1 base and J 0 bases, leaving 10 bases between the germline ends. CDR3 length: 15 residues. The V gene's germline CDR1 is SEHNR and CDR2 FQNEAQ (reference sequence). CDR3 protein: CASSLDYRNSYEQYF. The DNA for the CDR3 is TGTGCCAGCAGCTTAGACTACCGGAACTCCTACGAGCAGTACTTC.

The rearrangement links TRBV6-1 to TRBJ1-4; no firm D call. This CDR3 is built from 14 residues. V lost 7 bases and J lost 8, with 17 bases in between. Germline V CDR1 and CDR2: MNHNS, SASEGT. CDR3 sequence (DNA): TGTGCCAGCATGTCCCCGGACGAGGGCGAAAAACTGTTTTTT. Translated, it gives CASMSPDEGEKLFF.

Here the CDR3 DNA reads TGTGCCAGTAGTATTCTGGCGGGAGGGGGTCGGAACGAGCAGTACTTC. This codes for CASSILAGGGRNEQYF. The rearrangement uses TRBV19 and TRBJ2-7, with TRBD2 matching 9 bases. With V trimmed by 3 bases and J by 5 bases, 11 bases remained unmatched. The CDR3 is 16 residues long. The V gene's germline CDR1 is LNHDA and CDR2 SQIVND (reference sequence).

This chain uses TRBV25-1 with TRBJ2-1; 10 bases are a match to TRBD2. V shed 3 bases and J 0 bases; nucleotides not matched to a gene: 8. Germline V CDR1 and CDR2: MGHDK, SYGVNS. The CDR3 is made up of 18 amino acids. For the CDR3, the DNA is TGTGCCAGCAGTGACCTGGTAGGGACTAGCGACTCCTACAATGAGCAGTTCTTC. Its translation is CASSDLVGTSDSYNEQFF.

Comment on this clone: This specimen includes other DNA sequences encoding the same CDR3. This chain joins TRBV19 and TRBJ2-7; 9 bases are a match to TRBD1. The V and J ends lost 6 bases and 3 bases, in that order; junction bases with no gene match: 3. The length of the CDR3 is 13 residues. Per the germline V gene, CDR1 is LNHDA and CDR2 is SQIVND (reference sequence). CDR3 protein: CASSSGQGYEQYF. The CDR3, as DNA: TGTGCCAGTAGCTCGGGACAGGGCTACGAGCAGTACTTC.

V gene TRBV7-2 combines with J gene TRBJ1-3; D is undetermined. V was clipped by 1 base and J by 0 bases, with 7 bases between them. The CDR3 contains 15 residues. Germline-derived CDR1 and CDR2 are SGHTA and FQGNSA. The CDR3 sequence: CASSLDGNSGNTIYF. CDR3 nucleotides: TGTGCCAGCAGCTTAGACGGAAACTCTGGAAACACCATATATTTT.

V and J are TRBV7-3 and TRBJ2-2; D is perhaps TRBD2 (5 bases). The CDR3 contains 15 residues. V was cut by 5 bases and J by 0 bases, with 10 bases left in between. Germline values: CDR1 SGHTA, CDR2 FQGTGA. CDR3 region: CASSPIASNTGELFF. The CDR3 DNA follows: TGTGCCAGCAGCCCTATAGCGTCGAACACCGGGGAGCTGTTTTTT.

The genes are TRBV7-8 and TRBJ2-5; D is ambiguous. In germline, CDR1 is SGHVS, CDR2 FQNEAQ. The CDR3 contains 16 residues. Trimming pared 6 bases from V and 1 base from J, leaving 18 bases between. CDR3 sequence: CASRERPGKGQETQYF. CDR3 nucleotide sequence: TGTGCCAGCAGAGAACGACCCGGAAAAGGCCAAGAGACCCAGTACTTC.

The J gene is TRBJ1-4, the V gene TRBV7-9; D not resolved. CDR1 is SEHNR, CDR2 FQNEAQ, per germline (reference sequence). Trimming stripped 2 bases from V and 8 bases from J, with 15 bases between. The CDR3 runs 15 residues. The CDR3 DNA reads as TGTGCCAGCAGCTTACGGGTCGGTGGCTACGAAAAACTGTTTTTT. This translates into CASSLRVGGYEKLFF.

V is TRBV7-2 and J is TRBJ2-7; no clear D. V was trimmed by 3 bases and J by 3 bases, leaving 12 bases between them. CDR1 is SGHTA, CDR2 FQGNSA, per germline. CDR3 size: 14 residues. CDR3 nucleotides: TGTGCCAGCAGCTTCAAAGGGTTCCGCTACGAGCAGTACTTC. Amino acids: CASSFKGFRYEQYF.

The chain's CDR3 is CASSYRALAGSVNEQFF. The CDR3 bases are TGTGCCAGCAGCTACAGGGCACTAGCGGGATCTGTCAATGAGCAGTTCTTC. V usage is TRBV7-9 and J usage is TRBJ2-1; 10 positions agree with TRBD2. Trimming took 4 bases from V and 6 from J; bases not matched to a gene: 12. The CDR3 loop spans 17 amino acids. Germline CDR1 is SEHNR and CDR2 is FQNEAQ (reference sequence).

The chain recombines TRBV29-1 with TRBJ1-2; D is ambiguous. The CDR3 loop spans 14 amino acids. V gave up 4 bases and J gave up 0 bases, with 12 bases separating them. Germline V gene data show CDR1 as SQVTM and CDR2 as ANQGSEA. CDR3 loop: CSVVSPGANYGYTF. Here the CDR3 DNA reads TGCAGCGTTGTCTCCCCGGGAGCTAACTATGGCTACACCTTC.

V is TRBV4-1 and J is TRBJ2-7, with a possible D match to TRBD2 (6 bases). The V gene's germline CDR1 is MGHRA and CDR2 YSYEKL. The CDR3 is 13 amino acids. The germline V and J ends were trimmed by 1 base and 5 bases, with 9 bases remaining between them. CDR3 loop: CASSQVWGDEQYF. Here the CDR3 DNA reads TGCGCCAGCAGCCAAGTATGGGGGGACGAGCAGTACTTC.

V and J are TRBV7-6 and TRBJ2-1; 7 nucleotides match TRBD2. There are 16 residues in the CDR3. From germline, CDR1 is SGHVS and CDR2 FNYEAQ. The V and J ends lost 5 bases and 1 base, in that order; junction bases with no gene match: 8. CDR3 nucleotide sequence: TGTGCCAGCAGCCCACCTCAAGCGGGATCCTACAATGAGCAGTTCTTC. The encoded protein is CASSPPQAGSYNEQFF.

Note on this clone: Different DNA sequences within this sample yield the same CDR3. The chain employs TRBV28 and TRBJ1-1, with unresolved D. The V end was cut by 3 bases, the J end by 1 base, with 6 bases between. CDR3 length: 13 amino acids. Germline V gene data show CDR1 as MDHEN and CDR2 as SYDVKM. The CDR3 loop is CASSLIRNTEAFF. CDR3 in DNA: TGTGCCAGCAGTTTGATAAGGAACACTGAAGCTTTCTTT.

V is TRBV11-2 and J is TRBJ2-3; 7 bases are shared with TRBD2. There are 15 residues in the CDR3. V shed 1 base and J 5 bases; nucleotides not matched to a gene: 6. Germline V gene lookup returns CDR1 SGHAT and CDR2 FQNNGV. For the CDR3, the DNA is TGTGCCAGCAGCTTAGGGGGAGGGCCAATAGATACGCAGTATTTT. This gives the protein CASSLGGGPIDTQYF.

The chain recombines TRBV6-1 with TRBJ1-1; D is perhaps TRBD1 (6 bases). CDR1 and CDR2 (germline): MNHNS, SASEGT. Trimming removed 8 bases from V and 7 bases from J, with 17 bases in between. There are 13 residues in the CDR3. DNA for the CDR3: TGTGCCAGCTCTCTTAGGGGGTCGGGTGAAGCTTTCTTT. Translated: CASSLRGSGEAFF.

The chain is built from TRBV28 and TRBJ2-7; D is unclear. The CDR3 length is 10 residues. CDR1 and CDR2 from the germline V gene are MDHEN and SYDVKM. Trimming pared 6 bases from V and 3 bases from J, leaving 3 bases between. The CDR3 region has the DNA TGTGCCAGCAGACGCTACGAGCAGTACTTC. Its protein product is CASRRYEQYF.